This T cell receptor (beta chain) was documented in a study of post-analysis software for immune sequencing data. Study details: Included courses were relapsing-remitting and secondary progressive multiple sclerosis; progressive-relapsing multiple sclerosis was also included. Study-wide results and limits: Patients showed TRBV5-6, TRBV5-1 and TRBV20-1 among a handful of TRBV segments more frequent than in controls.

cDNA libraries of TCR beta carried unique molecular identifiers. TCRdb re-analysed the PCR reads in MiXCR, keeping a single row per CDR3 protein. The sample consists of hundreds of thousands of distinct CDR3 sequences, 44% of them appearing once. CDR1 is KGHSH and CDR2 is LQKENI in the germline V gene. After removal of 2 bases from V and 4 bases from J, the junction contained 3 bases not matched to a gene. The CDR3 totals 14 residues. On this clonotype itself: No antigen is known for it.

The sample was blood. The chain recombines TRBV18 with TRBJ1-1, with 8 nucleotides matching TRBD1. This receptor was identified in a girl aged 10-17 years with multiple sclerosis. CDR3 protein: CASSPVGQGTEAFF. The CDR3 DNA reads TGTGCCAGCTCACCAGTTGGACAGGGCACTGAAGCTTTCTTT.